This TCR beta chain was recorded in a study of cytomegalovirus exposure and HLA in healthy donors (dated by TCRdb to between 2016 and 2019). As for the study more broadly: In an earlier analysis of under 600 of the donors, 276 Gb of sequence data and some 120 million unique TCR beta sequences from roughly 180 million T cells were reported. A later genetic analysis used genome-wide SNP genotypes for about 65% of the 666 donors, treating that subset as a discovery cohort. Roughly 5 DR-DQ haplotypes were handled as single units for association and clustering because linkage in the cohort was strong. Along with the roughly 670-subject first cohort, a separate validation cohort of over a hundred different subjects was used. A later analysis re-examined previously published TCR beta repertoires from more than 550 donors and added high-resolution HLA genotyping to investigate patterns of TCR occurrence. Every repertoire in the discovery cohort had been generated on one and the same sequencing platform. Among some 410 genotyped donors of the cohort, an average of about 240,000 unique TCR beta nucleotide sequences were sequenced per donor, roughly 20% of them non-productive. The genetic ancestry cluster associated with self-reported Caucasian donors included roughly 84% of the roughly 410 genotyped donors. Typing coverage differed by locus: A, B, C, DRB1 and DQB1 were typed in about 620-640 donors, DQA1 in about 500, DPA1 in approximately 610, and DPB1 in 472. About 310 gigabases of sequencing data and approximately 85 million unique TCR sequences were included in an early release covering around 650 HLA-typed donors. The study aimed to test whether cataloging public T cell receptors could reveal signatures of past pathogen exposure. Using immunosequencing, the study profiled T cell repertoires from 640 or so subjects and related those repertoires to cytomegalovirus serostatus. Class I and class II HLA loci were covered by the typing at four-digit resolution. An earlier analysis of some 600 of the donors applied high-throughput TCR beta sequencing to assess whether each TCR beta V gene segment acted as functional or pseudogenic. Alongside the repertoire data, information on donor age, sex, ethnicity and CMV serostatus was compiled. Rather than using new phenotypic data, the later analysis identified candidate immune exposures from TCR beta sequences and from how often those sequences occurred across donors. To predict cytomegalovirus infection status, the study combined high-throughput TCR immunosequencing, statistical association of individual TCRs with disease status, and machine learning.

Remarks on this clone: Its antigen is still unknown. Per-base qualities were not stored, and no clone one base away is much larger.

Library creation used the immunoSEQ multiplex PCR assay. A mixture of 60 forward primers for TCR Vbeta segments and 13 reverse primers for TCR Jbeta segments was used in the multiplex PCR. The CDR3 region of rearranged TCR beta genes was amplified from genomic DNA with a multiplex PCR assay. On the Illumina HiSeq System, the amplified TCR beta libraries were sequenced as 87-base-pair reads. The authors' analysis ran thus. In a later analysis, some 80 million unique TCR beta chains were counted across the 500 to 850 repertoires, and roughly 11 million of these chains were shared by at least two donors. To remove PCR and sequencing errors, raw reads were error-corrected and collapsed into unique sequences using a nearest-neighbor algorithm that merged closely related sequences. V, D and J gene segments were assigned by aligning CDR3 sequences to IMGT reference sequences. For a sequence to be retained, a match of at least six nucleotides to both a V gene segment and a J gene segment was required. A rearrangement was called productive if the CDR3 had no stop codons and remained in frame with V and J, and every other rearrangement was called non-productive. Following IMGT convention, CDR3 was defined as the stretch from the second conserved V-encoded cysteine up to the conserved J-encoded phenylalanine. The earlier analysis of more than 450 of the donors excluded sequences that lacked an unambiguous match to a single V gene segment. An earlier analysis of just under 600 of the donors called V segments functional above 56.7% productive rearrangements and segregating when the between-donor standard deviation exceeded 5%. To diagnose cytomegalovirus status from the catalog of TCR beta chain sequences, a statistical classification framework was built. In a later analysis, TCR nucleotide sequences were compared against IMGT/GENE-DB human TR gene sequences so that V and J genes could be assigned. The TCRdist pipeline was used in a later analysis to assign CDR3 sequences and most-parsimonious VDJ recombination scenarios. In a later analysis, each TCR beta chain was defined by its CDR3 amino acid sequence together with its V-gene family, and reads without a unique V-gene family were excluded. A later analysis removed 450 to 600 highly shared, low-generation-probability nucleotide sequences to deal with suspected cross-contamination and a sequencing artifact. In a later analysis, a clonal expansion index for each public chain was calculated from normalized within-repertoire ranks of inferred template counts. In a later analysis, generation probabilities were computed using a VDJ recombination model fitted to out-of-frame rearrangements, and the results were checked against IGoR. A later analysis scored TCR-TCR, TCR-HLA and TCR-CMV co-occurrence with hypergeometric tests, applying a repertoire-size bias correction to TCR pairs. In a later analysis, false discovery rates were estimated by permuting HLA or CMV assignments 20 times. A later analysis grouped co-occurring TCRs with DBSCAN, adding TCRdist sequence similarity when clustering within HLA-allele-positive subsets. For co-occurrence clustering, repertoires with fewer than 30,000 or more than 120,000 public chains were excluded, along with five repertoires with anomalous nucleotide sharing. TCRdb took over this immuneACCESS table, retaining in-frame rearrangements with V and J assigned. Such tables are incomplete; in checked studies, under half of the missing clones stem from an unresolved V gene, and the remainder is unexplained. V and J calls and clone size are copied from that table; D and trimming were computed from the DNA. This sample gives around 86,000 clones in total; 7.6% of them show up just once. Together, the top ten hold 2.3% of the sample.

Study-wide findings and limitations: HLA typing was unavailable for some donors at each locus, so association tests used only the typed subset. A group of highly shared sequence variants was considered likely to be a technical artifact of the sequencing pipeline. In both the original and validation cohorts, the classifier was reported to diagnose cytomegalovirus status with high specificity and sensitivity. Specific HLA alleles were associated with 16,951 TCR beta sequences at a false discovery rate of 0.05 in a later analysis. Compared with equally common non-associated chains, HLA-associated TCR beta chains in a later analysis were more clonally expanded and had lower generation probabilities. Some IMGT-functional V segments, including TRBV6-2 and TRBV6-3, could not be distinguished by the 87-base-pair reads and were therefore excluded. An earlier analysis of around 600 of the donors showed that most TCR beta V segments appeared in productive rearrangements either about 87% or about 30% of the time, which broadly matched IMGT annotations. The authors suggested that the approach could potentially be extended to other disease states and immunological phenotypes. Presence/absence analyses assumed roughly uniform sequencing depth across donors, an assumption that may not hold. Correlated functional status among segregating V segments might reflect linkage disequilibrium, but an unknown experimental factor could not be ruled out. About 15 rarely observed V segments, including chromosome 9 orphons, were excluded from the earlier analysis of almost 600 of the donors because counts were too low. Most TCR sequences were observed very rarely across donors, whereas some public TCRs were present in many individuals. In the study, roughly 160 TCR beta chains were listed as associated with cytomegalovirus. A later analysis found that TCR association rates varied across HLA loci, with DRB1 alleles showing the most associated TCRs and HLA-C alleles the fewest. Only TCR beta chains were sequenced in this cohort, and the absence of alpha or paired-chain data limited detectable features. Several of the top co-occurrence clusters appeared to be linked to parvovirus B19, influenza, CMV and Epstein-Barr virus, according to a later analysis. CMV serostatus was the only immune exposure information available for the cohort. Compared with the approximately 710-donor mean, donors in an Asian-associated ancestry cluster had fewer N-insertions in productive TCRs, according to a later genetic analysis. A later analysis found that most CMV-associated TCR beta chains appeared HLA-restricted, with HLA associations seemingly driven largely by CMV exposure. A further reported finding was that TCR beta sequences accurately predicted the HLA-A and HLA-B alleles for most subjects in the first cohort. A few of the identified cytomegalovirus-associated TCR beta chains were confirmed in vitro to be specific for cytomegalovirus antigens. V-gene and J-gene trimming of TCR beta chains was associated with a missense DCLRE1C variant in a later genetic analysis, and the association was replicated in an independent cohort. When HLA alleles, especially DR and DQ, strongly co-occurred, attributing TCR associations to individual alleles was difficult.

The cohort was made up of 500 to 850 healthy bone marrow donors. At the time of sampling, every cohort member was nominally healthy, though immune exposures that went unrecorded were likely present. The donor was CMV seronegative and was included in the group of around 320 seronegative cohort members. A peripheral blood sample was collected from each donor, and TCR beta sequencing was performed on peripheral blood mononuclear cells. Genomic DNA extraction from the blood cell samples was performed with the Qiagen DNeasy Blood Extraction Kit. The CDR3 measures 14 amino acids from cysteine to phenylalanine. The retained sequence is limited to the CDR3, 42 bases, with the frame set at the first base. According to the germline V gene (reference sequence), CDR1 reads SGHNT and CDR2 reads YYREEE. V trim: 0 bases; J trim: 2 bases; unmatched bases: 1.

The rearranged chain carries TRBV5-4 and TRBJ1-2; 7 central nucleotides agree with TRBD1. The TCR was taken from a man aged 50-60 years in good health and CMV-seronegative. The sequenced sample consisted of PBMCs. CDR3 region: CASSLGQGNYGYTF. The DNA is TGTGCCAGCAGCTTGGGACAGGGAAACTATGGCTACACCTTC.